The present entry profiles one T cell receptor (beta chain) with its context. Here immunoSEQ multiplex PCR was the method, and the copy in TCRdb shows in-frame clones only, minus some. The data hold fewer than 350,000 clones, with roughly 93% observed a single time. This sample is part of a study of blood T cell repertoires in COVID-19. CDR1 SGHTA and CDR2 FQGTGA come from the germline V gene. CDR3 length: 16 residues. V lost 5 bases to trimming and J lost 2 bases; unmatched junction nucleotides: 10. The sequence was obtained from a middle-aged woman with acute COVID-19. This rearrangement joins TRBV7-3 to TRBJ2-5; 8 bases fit TRBD2. The sequenced sample consisted of PBMCs or T cells enriched from blood (not recorded which). The CDR3 is CASSPRGGLGQETQYF. CDR3 coding DNA: TGTGCCAGCAGCCCACGGGGGGGGCTAGGGCAAGAGACCCAGTACTTC.